In its sample, the clone carrying this T cell receptor beta chain was seen a few times. The target antigen is unknown. The sample originates from a study of regulatory T cells in long-lasting Graves disease. The wider study: Patients met the persistent Graves' disease definition after over 5 years of antithyroid drugs with positive TSH receptor antibodies.

CDR3-region Arm-PCR and iRepertoire HTBI primers produced the TCR beta libraries. TCRdb reprocessed the multiplex PCR reads with MiXCR, giving one entry per CDR3 protein. The table includes around 510,000 distinct CDR3 sequences, 20% detected once. Study-level results: Researchers examined only peripheral blood and not thyroid tissue.

The germline V and J ends were trimmed by 2 bases and 0 bases, with 11 bases remaining between them. CDR3 length: 15 amino acids. Time point denoted: persistent/refractory GD, antithyroid drugs over 5 years with positive TRAb. RNA from PBMCs was the source of the TCR library. An endocrinology department in Xi'an, China, supplied the patients. The chain employs TRBV12-3 or TRBV12-4 and TRBJ2-7, with D hard to call. The sequence was collected from a female donor with Graves disease. The specimen comprised peripheral blood mononuclear cells (PBMCs), sampled when the disease was refractory, from a patient treated with antithyroid drugs. CDR3 sequence: CASSLTWLSSYEQYF. As DNA, the CDR3 is TGTGCCAGCAGTTTAACCTGGTTGAGCTCCTACGAGCAGTACTTC.